This record concerns one T cell receptor (beta chain) sequence. Its antigen remains unidentified. CDR1 and CDR2 (germline): SGHNT, YYREEE (reference sequence). The CDR3 has 16 residues. Germline trimming cut 3 bases from V and 9 bases from J; bases unmatched to any gene: 12. Expressed TCRB transcripts got sequenced, as all isolated RNA was reverse transcribed. Some 3.8 million reads, on average, came from each naive, central memory and regulatory T cell sample. Profiled with immunoSEQ multiplex PCR; TCRdb holds only in-frame clones, not every one. This sample has 300,000 to 400,000 clones; approximately 12% occur once, and the top ten carry 0.013% to 0.015%. A single heparinised draw of roughly 0.11 L on average was taken per donor. All sorted populations exceeded 95% purity. This entry comes from a study of beta chain features in type 1 diabetes. The wider study: Regarding age, gender and cell yields, patients proved similar to healthy donors.

General observations from the study: Among all four CD4+ subsets, Type 1 diabetes patients had TCRB CDR3s that were moderately but significantly shorter.

The clonotype originates from a woman aged 18-30 years with type 1 diabetes. V usage is TRBV5-4 and J usage is TRBJ2-1; 10 bases map to TRBD1. The specimen sequenced was naive CD4+ T cells from blood. In nucleotides, the CDR3 is TGTGCCAGCAGCTCCGGGACAGGGGCTCGTGTCGGTGAGCAGTTCTTC. Amino acid sequence: CASSSGTGARVGEQFF.